These 17 T cell receptor beta chains were all obtained from the same sample, sequenced in a study of T cell responses to AZD1222 COVID-19 vaccine. The repertoire was sequenced with immunoSEQ multiplex PCR; TCRdb's copy has only in-frame clones and lacks some. The table includes about 180,000 clones, approximately 94% detected once. The sample consisted of peripheral blood, taken 28 days after the second AZD1222 dose. These TCRs come from an adult who received the AZD1222 COVID-19 vaccine.

V usage is TRBV30 and J usage is TRBJ1-6; 8 nucleotides align to TRBD1. This CDR3 spans 13 amino acids. The J segment lost 8 bases and the V segment lost 8 bases, leaving 8 bases of the junction unmatched. CDR1 is GTSNPN and CDR2 is SVGIG in the germline V gene (reference sequence). CDR3 coding DNA: TGTGCCGGAGACAGGGGAGTCGATTCACCCCTCCACTTT. Its translation: CAGDRGVDSPLHF.

The chain links TRBV27 to TRBJ2-4, with D possibly TRBD2 on 5 matching bases. Germline loops: CDR1 MNHEY, CDR2 SMNVEV (reference sequence). CDR3 length: 13 amino acids. Trimming left V 9 bases short and J 8 bases short, with 17 bases between. The CDR3 DNA follows: TGTGCCAGTACTTCACCTACGAGGGACATTCAGTACTTC. Translated: CASTSPTRDIQYF.

The count of this clone is one. The V call is TRBV18, the J call TRBJ1-1; TRBD1 might be the D (5 bases). V lost 3 bases to trimming and J lost 5 bases, with 19 bases between them. Germline V lookup: CDR1 KGHSH, CDR2 LQKENI. This CDR3 has 16 residues. The chain's CDR3 is CASSPTGGTLVTEAFF. CDR3 bases: TGTGCCAGCTCACCCACTGGGGGAACATTAGTGACTGAAGCTTTCTTT.

This sequence joins TRBV30 and TRBJ1-1; D is perhaps TRBD1 (5 bases). The CDR3 covers 13 residues. The V and J ends lost 4 bases and 1 base respectively, with 10 bases between them. Germline V CDR1 and CDR2: GTSNPN, SVGIG (reference sequence). CDR3 bases: TGTGCCTGGAAACCCGGACAGAACACTGAAGCTTTCTTT. This encodes CAWKPGQNTEAFF.

The V and J genes are TRBV7-8 and TRBJ2-1; 9 bases agree with TRBD1. There are 16 residues in the CDR3. V was clipped by 6 bases and J by 10 bases; unmatched bases: 16. Germline CDR1 and CDR2: SGHVS and FQNEAQ. The CDR3 DNA is TGTGCCAGCAGGCCTAGGACAGGGGCCTCCCTAGTGGAGCAGTTCTTC. Residues: CASRPRTGASLVEQFF.

The chain combines TRBV4-1 with TRBJ2-1; 11 nucleotides match TRBD1. Per the germline V gene, CDR1 is MGHRA and CDR2 is YSYEKL. V was clipped by 5 bases and J by 5 bases; unmatched bases: 14. The CDR3 sequence is 18 residues long. CDR3 region: CASSGDRGSSYRDNEQFF. CDR3 sequence (DNA): TGCGCCAGCAGCGGGGACAGGGGGTCAAGCTACCGCGACAATGAGCAGTTCTTC.

CDR3 in amino acids: CASSLLAVVRTDTQYF. The CDR3 nucleotides are TGTGCCAGCAGCTTGCTAGCGGTGGTTCGCACAGATACGCAGTATTTT. V and J are TRBV11-3 and TRBJ2-3; 7 bases fit TRBD2. This CDR3 region has 16 residues. In germline, CDR1 is SGHNT, CDR2 YENEEA. Germline trimming cut 3 bases from V and 1 base from J; bases unmatched to any gene: 7.

The chain links TRBV5-1 to TRBJ2-7; maybe TRBD1 (6 bases). V lost 0 bases to trimming and J lost 7 bases, with 14 bases between them. Germline-derived CDR1 and CDR2 are SGHRS and YFSETQ. This CDR3 contains 14 residues. The DNA of the CDR3 is TGCGCCAGCAGCTTGGGGGCCACAGGGAGAGAGCAGTACTTC. It specifies CASSLGATGREQYF.

The chain links TRBV29-1 to TRBJ2-3; D gene ambiguous. Between the trimmed V and J ends, which lost 0 bases and 0 bases, there was a span of 7 bases. Germline CDR1 and CDR2: SQVTM and ANQGSEA. The CDR3 contains 14 residues. As DNA, the CDR3 is TGCAGCGTTGAAGATCCCCTCAGCACAGATACGCAGTATTTT. Its translation: CSVEDPLSTDTQYF.

The V and J genes are TRBV7-3 and TRBJ1-1; TRBD1 is a possible D gene (5 bases). Germline V gene sequence: CDR1 SGHTA, CDR2 FQGTGA. The CDR3 runs to 13 residues. Trimming took off 3 bases at V and 2 bases at J, with 7 bases between the two ends. DNA of the CDR3: TGTGCCAGCAGCTTGGACACAAACACTGAAGCTTTCTTT. Protein sequence: CASSLDTNTEAFF.

This sequence joins TRBV18 and TRBJ1-2; possibly TRBD1 for D (5 bases). V lost 0 bases to trimming and J lost 5 bases, with 10 bases between them. The length of the CDR3 is 14 residues. The germline CDR1 and CDR2 sequences are KGHSH and LQKENI. In nucleotides, the CDR3 is TGTGCCAGCTCACCACCCGGGGGAAGTTATGGCTACACCTTC. Translation gives CASSPPGGSYGYTF.

This CDR3 reads CSAMGGGYGTEAFF. CDR3 DNA: TGCAGCGCCATGGGAGGGGGTTACGGCACTGAAGCTTTCTTT. V gene TRBV29-1 combines with J gene TRBJ1-1, with D possibly TRBD1 on 6 matching bases. V lost 7 bases to trimming and J lost 4 bases, with 19 bases between them. This CDR3 is built from 14 residues. In germline, CDR1 is SQVTM, CDR2 ANQGSEA.

This clone has just one count. V is TRBV12-3 or TRBV12-4 and J is TRBJ2-7; D unclear. The CDR3 totals 11 residues. With 6 bases removed from V and 3 bases from J, the gap between germline ends came to 6 bases. The CDR3 spells CASSNSYEQYF. CDR3 in DNA: TGTGCCAGCAGCAACAGCTACGAGCAGTACTTC.

The chain has TRBV27 and TRBJ2-2, with TRBD2 as a possible D gene (5 bases). CDR3 length equals 18 residues. The germline V gene has CDR1 MNHEY and CDR2 SMNVEV (reference sequence). V lost 5 bases to trimming and J lost 5 bases, with 24 bases between them. CDR3 DNA: TGTGCCAGCAGTGTTATCCCCCCGTCGTCGGGGTTAACCGGGGAGCTGTTTTTT. Translating gives CASSVIPPSSGLTGELFF.

This chain links TRBV4-1 with TRBJ1-3; D is perhaps TRBD1 (6 bases). Per germline, CDR1 MGHRA and CDR2 YSYEKL. This CDR3 contains 17 residues. Trimming shortened V by 3 bases and J by 3 bases, and 18 bases separated the two germline ends. CDR3 in DNA: TGCGCCAGCAGCCACCACCCCCGGGGGCTTGGTGGAAACACCATATATTTT. Protein: CASSHHPRGLGGNTIYF.

This sequence joins TRBV6-4 and TRBJ2-7; D is unresolved. The CDR3 is 14 residues long. V dropped 6 bases and J dropped 0 bases, with 12 bases sitting between them. Germline V gene lookup returns CDR1 MRHNA and CDR2 SNTAGT. CDR3 loop: CASSADRSSYEQYF. For the CDR3, the DNA is TGTGCCAGCAGCGCGGACCGGAGCTCCTACGAGCAGTACTTC.

The V gene is TRBV18, the J gene TRBJ1-6, with D possibly being TRBD1 (6 bases). This CDR3 comprises 15 residues. V was shortened by 1 base and J by 6 bases, with 10 bases between the two germline ends. The V gene's germline CDR1 is KGHSH and CDR2 LQKENI. The CDR3 DNA sequence: TGTGCCAGCTCACCACGGGGGCCTAGTAATTCACCCCTCCACTTT. This translates into CASSPRGPSNSPLHF.